The rows below give T cell receptor beta chains drawn from one sample of a study. One entry per CDR3 protein results from TCRdb running MiXCR on the 5' RACE reads. The table shows 32,000 or so distinct CDR3 sequences, with 25% to 30% occurring only once. The sequenced sample consisted of tumor-infiltrating Tregs sorted from the breast tumor. All receptors come from a female donor with breast cancer. CDR3s include the opening cysteine and the closing phenylalanine or tryptophan. Fields, in order: V gene, clone size, J gene, D gene, CDR3 DNA, CDR3 protein. D genes are given only for firm matches. Rows may omit the clone size; those that give it use once, few, many or a size class.

v_call: TRBV20-1; clone_size: medium-sized; j_call: TRBJ2-3; d_call: -; cdr3_nt: TGCAGTGCTAGCGACCCGGGAAAACGCACAGATACGCAGTATTTT; cdr3_aa: CSASDPGKRTDTQYF
v_call: TRBV20-1; clone_size: few; j_call: TRBJ2-3; d_call: -; cdr3_nt: TGCAGTGCCGAACCCCCCCCAGCGGGTCCCGATACGCAGTATTTT; cdr3_aa: CSAEPPPAGPDTQYF
v_call: TRBV25-1; clone_size: many; j_call: TRBJ1-6; d_call: -; cdr3_nt: TGTGCCAGCAGTGTCCAGGGGAGGACGTTTAAGGATTCACCCCTCCACTTT; cdr3_aa: CASSVQGRTFKDSPLHF
v_call: TRBV30; clone_size: few; j_call: TRBJ1-2; d_call: -; cdr3_nt: TGTGCCTGGAGCCCTACGGACAGCCGCTATGGCTACACCTTC; cdr3_aa: CAWSPTDSRYGYTF
v_call: TRBV20-1; clone_size: medium-sized; j_call: TRBJ2-7; d_call: -; cdr3_nt: TGCAGTGCTGATACCCCCTCCTACGAGCAGTACTTC; cdr3_aa: CSADTPSYEQYF
v_call: TRBV7-9; clone_size: -; j_call: TRBJ2-3; d_call: TRBD2; cdr3_nt: TGTGCCAGCAGCCAGGGACTAGCGGGAACCACAGATACGCAGTATTTT; cdr3_aa: CASSQGLAGTTDTQYF
v_call: TRBV15; clone_size: many; j_call: TRBJ2-7; d_call: TRBD2; cdr3_nt: TGTGCCACCAGCAGAGATAGGGACTACACCTACGAGCAGTACTTC; cdr3_aa: CATSRDRDYTYEQYF
v_call: TRBV11-2; clone_size: many; j_call: TRBJ2-7; d_call: -; cdr3_nt: TGTGCCAGCAGCTTTCGCAGGGAATTCTACGAGCAGTACTTC; cdr3_aa: CASSFRREFYEQYF
v_call: TRBV12-3/TRBV12-4; clone_size: -; j_call: TRBJ2-1; d_call: TRBD2; cdr3_nt: TGTGCCAGCAGTCTACTAGCGGGCCTCAACAATGAGCAGTTCTTC; cdr3_aa: CASSLLAGLNNEQFF
v_call: TRBV7-8; clone_size: -; j_call: TRBJ1-5; d_call: TRBD1; cdr3_nt: TGTGCCAGCAGCTTAGCGAGGACAGGGGGCACTCAGCCCCAGCATTTT; cdr3_aa: CASSLARTGGTQPQHF
v_call: TRBV6-5; clone_size: few; j_call: TRBJ1-5; d_call: TRBD1; cdr3_nt: TGTGCCAGCAGTTCGATGAAAATGACAGGGGGGGGTCAGCCCCAGCATTTT; cdr3_aa: CASSSMKMTGGGQPQHF
v_call: TRBV11-2; clone_size: -; j_call: TRBJ2-1; d_call: -; cdr3_nt: TGTGCCAGCAGCTTAACCAGGTCGGGGGTTGAGCAGTTCTTC; cdr3_aa: CASSLTRSGVEQFF
v_call: TRBV7-9; clone_size: many; j_call: TRBJ1-5; d_call: TRBD1; cdr3_nt: TGTGCCAGCAGCCGAGGGACAGAGAGCAATCAGCCCCAGCATTTT; cdr3_aa: CASSRGTESNQPQHF
v_call: TRBV12-3/TRBV12-4; clone_size: -; j_call: TRBJ1-5; d_call: -; cdr3_nt: TGTGCCAGCAGTTTAGCGATAAGGAATCAGCCCCAGCATTTT; cdr3_aa: CASSLAIRNQPQHF
v_call: TRBV6-6; clone_size: many; j_call: TRBJ1-5; d_call: TRBD1; cdr3_nt: TGTGCCAGCAGCCTCGGACAGGAAAATCAGCCCCAGCATTTT; cdr3_aa: CASSLGQENQPQHF
v_call: TRBV12-3/TRBV12-4; clone_size: medium-sized; j_call: TRBJ1-2; d_call: -; cdr3_nt: TGTGCCAGCAGTTTAAGGCGAAACAACCGCTATGGCTACACCTTC; cdr3_aa: CASSLRRNNRYGYTF
v_call: TRBV30; clone_size: -; j_call: TRBJ2-7; d_call: TRBD1; cdr3_nt: TGTGCCTGGAGTGCGTATGTTAAGGACAGGGGCGAGCAGTACTTC; cdr3_aa: CAWSAYVKDRGEQYF
v_call: TRBV19; clone_size: few; j_call: TRBJ1-5; d_call: -; cdr3_nt: TGTGCCAGCAAGAGGGACGGGAGCAATCAGCCCCAGCATTTT; cdr3_aa: CASKRDGSNQPQHF
v_call: TRBV9; clone_size: medium-sized; j_call: TRBJ1-1; d_call: TRBD1; cdr3_nt: TGTGCCAGCAGCTCTCAACAGGGGGCGGAAACTGAAGCTTTCTTT; cdr3_aa: CASSSQQGAETEAFF
v_call: TRBV5-5; clone_size: many; j_call: TRBJ1-5; d_call: -; cdr3_nt: TGTGCCAGCAGCTTGACGGATTATAGCAATCAGCCCCAGCATTTT; cdr3_aa: CASSLTDYSNQPQHF
v_call: TRBV6-5; clone_size: medium-sized; j_call: TRBJ2-3; d_call: -; cdr3_nt: TGTGCCAGCAGACCCCGGGGGGCGGGGGGCACAGATACGCAGTATTTT; cdr3_aa: CASRPRGAGGTDTQYF
v_call: TRBV6-6; clone_size: medium-sized; j_call: TRBJ2-1; d_call: -; cdr3_nt: TGTGCCAGCAGCCCCTACAATGAGCAGTTCTTC; cdr3_aa: CASSPYNEQFF
v_call: TRBV6-6; clone_size: many; j_call: TRBJ2-7; d_call: -; cdr3_nt: TGTGCCAGCAGTTCGAGCGGCTACGAGCAGTACTTC; cdr3_aa: CASSSSGYEQYF
v_call: TRBV30; clone_size: -; j_call: TRBJ1-1; d_call: -; cdr3_nt: TGTGCCTGGAGTAGGTCGGTGAACACTGAAGCTTTCTTT; cdr3_aa: CAWSRSVNTEAFF
v_call: TRBV20-1; clone_size: few; j_call: TRBJ2-7; d_call: TRBD2; cdr3_nt: TGCAGTGCTAGAGATCTCGTACGCGGGAGGTCCTACGAGCAGTACTTC; cdr3_aa: CSARDLVRGRSYEQYF